This T cell receptor beta chain was identified in a study of blood T cell repertoires in COVID-19. In the study overall: PBMCs, B-cell-depleted T cells, or T cells were the source of the cDNA or gDNA that made up the material.

V was trimmed by 4 bases and J by 1 base, leaving 5 bases between them. The length of the CDR3 is 13 residues. CDR1 is SNHLY, CDR2 FYNNEI, per germline. Repertoires were generated with immunoSEQ multiplex PCR, while TCRdb's copy carries only in-frame clones and drops some. The profile covers roughly 300,000 clones, with 80% to 90% appearing a single time and 7.8% taken by the ten largest. The chain recombines TRBV2 with TRBJ2-4; possible D gene TRBD2, 5 bases. The specimen sequenced was peripheral blood. This sequence was found in a woman aged 45-65 years who had recovered from COVID-19. The CDR3 here is CASSGEAKNIQYF. CDR3 DNA sequence: TGTGCCAGCAGTGGGGAGGCCAAAAACATTCAGTACTTC.